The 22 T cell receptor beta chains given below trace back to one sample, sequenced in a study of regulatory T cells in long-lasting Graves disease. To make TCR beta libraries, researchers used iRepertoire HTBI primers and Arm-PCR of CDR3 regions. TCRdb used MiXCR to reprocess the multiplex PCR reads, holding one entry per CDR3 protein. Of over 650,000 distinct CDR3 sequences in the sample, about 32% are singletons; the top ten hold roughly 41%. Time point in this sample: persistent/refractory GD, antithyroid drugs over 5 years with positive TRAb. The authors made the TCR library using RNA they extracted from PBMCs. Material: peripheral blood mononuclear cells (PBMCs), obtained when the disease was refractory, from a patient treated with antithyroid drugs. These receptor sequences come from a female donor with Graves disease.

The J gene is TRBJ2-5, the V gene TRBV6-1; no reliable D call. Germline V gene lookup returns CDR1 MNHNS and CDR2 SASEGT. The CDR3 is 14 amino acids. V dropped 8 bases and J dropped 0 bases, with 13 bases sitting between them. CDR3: CASAGRSDQETQYF. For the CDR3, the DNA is TGTGCCAGCGCTGGGCGGAGTGACCAAGAGACCCAGTACTTC.

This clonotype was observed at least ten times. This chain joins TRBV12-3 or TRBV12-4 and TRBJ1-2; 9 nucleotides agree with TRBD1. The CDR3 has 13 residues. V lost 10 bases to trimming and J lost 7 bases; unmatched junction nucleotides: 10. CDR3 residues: CATTLGQGGGYTF. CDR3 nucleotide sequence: TGTGCCACCACACTGGGACAGGGCGGTGGCTACACCTTC.

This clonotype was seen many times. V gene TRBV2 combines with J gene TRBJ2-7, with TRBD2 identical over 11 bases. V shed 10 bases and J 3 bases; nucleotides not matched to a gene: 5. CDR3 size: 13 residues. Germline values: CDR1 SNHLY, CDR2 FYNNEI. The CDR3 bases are TGTGCCAATCAAGGACTAGCGGGCTACGAGCAGTACTTC. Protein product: CANQGLAGYEQYF.

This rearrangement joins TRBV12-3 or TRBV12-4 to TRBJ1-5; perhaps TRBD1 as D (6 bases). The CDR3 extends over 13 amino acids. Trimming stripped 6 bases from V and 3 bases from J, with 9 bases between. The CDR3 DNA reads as TGTGCCAGCAGGTACAGGGACAATCAGCCCCAGCATTTT. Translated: CASRYRDNQPQHF.

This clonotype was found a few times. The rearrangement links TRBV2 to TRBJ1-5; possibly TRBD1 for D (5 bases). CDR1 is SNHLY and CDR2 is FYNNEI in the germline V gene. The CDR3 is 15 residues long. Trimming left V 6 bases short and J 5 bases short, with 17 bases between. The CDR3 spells CASSLGPLLDQPQHF. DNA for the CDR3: TGTGCCAGCAGCTTGGGACCATTGTTGGATCAGCCCCAGCATTTT.

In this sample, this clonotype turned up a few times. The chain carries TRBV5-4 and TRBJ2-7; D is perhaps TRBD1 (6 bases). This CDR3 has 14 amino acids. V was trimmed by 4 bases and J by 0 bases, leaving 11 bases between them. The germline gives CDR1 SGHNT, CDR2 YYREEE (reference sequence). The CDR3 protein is CASSNRTASYEQYF. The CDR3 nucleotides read TGTGCCAGCAGCAACCGGACAGCCTCCTACGAGCAGTACTTC.

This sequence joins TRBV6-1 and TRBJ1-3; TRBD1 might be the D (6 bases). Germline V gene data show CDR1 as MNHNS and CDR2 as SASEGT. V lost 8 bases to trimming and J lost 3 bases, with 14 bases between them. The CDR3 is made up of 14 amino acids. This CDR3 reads CASLVGANGNTIYF. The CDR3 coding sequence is TGTGCCAGCTTAGTGGGGGCAAATGGAAACACCATATATTTT.

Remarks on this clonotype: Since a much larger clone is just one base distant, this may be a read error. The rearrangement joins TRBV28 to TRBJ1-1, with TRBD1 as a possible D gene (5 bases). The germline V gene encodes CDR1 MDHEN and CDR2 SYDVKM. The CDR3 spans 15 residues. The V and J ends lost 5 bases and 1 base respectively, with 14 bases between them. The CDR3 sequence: CASSAMGGGNTEAFF. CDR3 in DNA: TGTGCCAGCAGTGCCATGGGGGGGGGGAACACTGAAGCTTTCTTT.

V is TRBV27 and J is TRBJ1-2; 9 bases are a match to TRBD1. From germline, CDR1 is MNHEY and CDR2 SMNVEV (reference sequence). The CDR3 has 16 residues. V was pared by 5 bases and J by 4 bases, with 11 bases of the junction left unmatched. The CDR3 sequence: CASSHFPGTGSYGYTF. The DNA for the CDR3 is TGTGCCAGCAGTCACTTCCCCGGGACAGGGTCCTATGGCTACACCTTC.

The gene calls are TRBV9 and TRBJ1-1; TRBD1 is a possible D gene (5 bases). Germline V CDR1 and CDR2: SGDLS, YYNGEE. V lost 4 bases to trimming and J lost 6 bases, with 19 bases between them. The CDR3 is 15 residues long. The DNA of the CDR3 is TGTGCCAGCAGCCCTCAGTCAGGGAACGGGGCTGAAGCTTTCTTT. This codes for CASSPQSGNGAEAFF.

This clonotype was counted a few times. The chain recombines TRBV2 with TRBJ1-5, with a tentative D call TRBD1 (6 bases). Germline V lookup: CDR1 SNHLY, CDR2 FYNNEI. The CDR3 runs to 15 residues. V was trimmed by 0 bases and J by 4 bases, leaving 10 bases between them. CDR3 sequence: CASSEAGQQNQPQHF. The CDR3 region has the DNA TGTGCCAGCAGTGAAGCAGGACAGCAAAATCAGCCCCAGCATTTT.

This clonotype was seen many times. In nucleotides, the CDR3 is TGCAGTGCTAGAGAAGCGGGGTCAGACGTCTGGGAAAAACTGTTTTTT. Its translation is CSAREAGSDVWEKLFF. V gene TRBV20-1 combines with J gene TRBJ1-4; D is undetermined. The germline V and J ends were trimmed by 0 bases and 8 bases, with 19 bases remaining between them. CDR3 length equals 16 residues. CDR1 is DFQATT, CDR2 SNEGSKA, per germline (reference sequence).

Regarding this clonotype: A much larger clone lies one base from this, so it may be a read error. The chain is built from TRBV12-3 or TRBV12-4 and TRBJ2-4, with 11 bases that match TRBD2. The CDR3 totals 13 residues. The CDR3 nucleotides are TGTGTCAGCAGGATTAGCGGGGGGGACATTCAGTACTTC. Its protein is CVSRISGGDIQYF.

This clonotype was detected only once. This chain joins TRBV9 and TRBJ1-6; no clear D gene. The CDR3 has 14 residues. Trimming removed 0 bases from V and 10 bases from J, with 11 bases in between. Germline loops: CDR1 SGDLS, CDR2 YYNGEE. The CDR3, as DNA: TGTGCCAGCAGCGTAGCTACCCGCGGGTCACCCCTCCACTTT. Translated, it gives CASSVATRGSPLHF.

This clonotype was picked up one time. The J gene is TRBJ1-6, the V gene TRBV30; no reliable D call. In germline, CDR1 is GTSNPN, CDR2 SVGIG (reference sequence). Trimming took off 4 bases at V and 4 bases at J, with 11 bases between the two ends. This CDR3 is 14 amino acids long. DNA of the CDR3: TGTGCCTGGAATGGAGGGCTTTATAATTCACCCCTCCACTTT. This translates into CAWNGGLYNSPLHF.

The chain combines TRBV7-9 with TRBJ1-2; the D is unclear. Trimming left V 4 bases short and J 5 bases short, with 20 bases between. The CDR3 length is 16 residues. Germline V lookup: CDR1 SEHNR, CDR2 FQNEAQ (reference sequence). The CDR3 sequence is CASSSPSAALLYGYTF. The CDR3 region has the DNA TGTGCCAGCAGCTCCCCCTCGGCGGCACTCCTTTATGGCTACACCTTC.

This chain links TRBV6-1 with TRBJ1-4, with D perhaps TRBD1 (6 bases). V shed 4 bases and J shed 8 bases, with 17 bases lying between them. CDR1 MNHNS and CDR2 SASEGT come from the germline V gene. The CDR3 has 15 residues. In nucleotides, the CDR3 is TGTGCCAGCAGTGCCACACAGGGTATCTACGAAAAACTGTTTTTT. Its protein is CASSATQGIYEKLFF.

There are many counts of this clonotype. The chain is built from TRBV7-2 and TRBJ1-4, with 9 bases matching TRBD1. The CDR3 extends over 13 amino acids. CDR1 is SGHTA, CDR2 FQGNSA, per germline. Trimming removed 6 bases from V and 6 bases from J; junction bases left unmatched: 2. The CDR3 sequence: CASSDRGYEKLFF. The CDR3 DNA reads TGTGCCAGCAGTGACAGGGGGTATGAAAAACTGTTTTTT.

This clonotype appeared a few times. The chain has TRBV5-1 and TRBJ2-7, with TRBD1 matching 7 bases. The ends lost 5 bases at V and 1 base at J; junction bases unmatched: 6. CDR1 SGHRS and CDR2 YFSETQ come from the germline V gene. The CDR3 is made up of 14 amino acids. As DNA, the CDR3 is TGCGCCAGCAGTTTCACAGGGGATTCCTACGAGCAGTACTTC. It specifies CASSFTGDSYEQYF.

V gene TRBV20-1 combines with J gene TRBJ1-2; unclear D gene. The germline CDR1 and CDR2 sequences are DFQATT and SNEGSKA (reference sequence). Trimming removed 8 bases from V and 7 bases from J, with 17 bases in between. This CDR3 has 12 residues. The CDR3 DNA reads TGCAGTAACCGGGGAGGAAACGGTGGCTACACCTTC. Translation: CSNRGGNGGYTF.

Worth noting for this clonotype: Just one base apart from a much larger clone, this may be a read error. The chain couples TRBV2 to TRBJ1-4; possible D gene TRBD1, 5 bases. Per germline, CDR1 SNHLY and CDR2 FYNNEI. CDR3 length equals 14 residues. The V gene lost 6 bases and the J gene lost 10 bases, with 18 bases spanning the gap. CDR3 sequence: CASSYFDGGGKLFF. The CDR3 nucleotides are TGTGCCAGCAGCTACTTTGATGGGGGGGGAAAACTGTTTTTT.

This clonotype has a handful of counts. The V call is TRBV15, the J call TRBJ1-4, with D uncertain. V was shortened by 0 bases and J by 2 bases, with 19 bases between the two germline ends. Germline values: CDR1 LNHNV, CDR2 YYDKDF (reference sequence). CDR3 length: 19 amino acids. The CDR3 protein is CATSRDLETFRTTNEKLFF. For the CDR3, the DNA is TGTGCCACCAGCAGAGATCTAGAGACGTTCCGTACCACTAATGAAAAACTGTTTTTT.